The 28 T cell receptor beta chains below were found in one sample sequenced in a study of T cells in Graves' hyperthyroidism and ophthalmopathy. TCR beta CDR3 region amplification was performed from RNA transcripts. The HTBI primer set served for first-round RT-PCR of the TCR CDR3. TCRdb reanalysed the multiplex PCR reads using MiXCR and keeps one entry per CDR3 protein. The sample comprises roughly 350,000 distinct CDR3 sequences, roughly 14% of which are singletons, and less than 20% rests with the top ten. The sequencing input was blood. These receptors all stem from a woman aged 25 to 39 with Graves' ophthalmopathy.

The chain uses TRBV14 and TRBJ2-5; the D gene is possibly TRBD1 (6 bases). V gave up 0 bases and J gave up 5 bases, with 13 bases separating them. This CDR3 region has 15 residues. Germline V lookup: CDR1 SGHDN, CDR2 FVKESK. Here the CDR3 reads CASSQETGLRETQYF. CDR3 DNA sequence: TGTGCCAGCAGCCAAGAGACAGGTTTGAGGGAGACCCAGTACTTC.

This clonotype was recorded many times. The genes are TRBV28 and TRBJ1-4; a weak D match, TRBD1 (5 bases). This CDR3 has 14 residues. V was pared by 6 bases and J by 5 bases, with 13 bases between. Germline V gene sequence: CDR1 MDHEN, CDR2 SYDVKM. CDR3 residues: CASRVDRKNEKLFF. DNA for the CDR3: TGTGCCAGCAGGGTAGACAGAAAAAATGAAAAACTGTTTTTT.

The chain has TRBV6-1 and TRBJ2-7; no reliable D call. CDR1 and CDR2 (germline): MNHNS, SASEGT. The V end lost 3 bases, the J end lost 0 bases, and 9 bases lay between the germline ends. This CDR3 spans 14 amino acids. In nucleotides, the CDR3 is TGTGCCAGCAGTGAGGTGGTGGACTCCTACGAGCAGTACTTC. Translating it yields CASSEVVDSYEQYF.

This clonotype was found many times. The chain employs TRBV11-2 and TRBJ1-6; D might be TRBD1 (5 bases). The CDR3 sequence is 19 residues long. Germline CDR1 and CDR2: SGHAT and FQNNGV. V was cut by 8 bases and J by 0 bases, with 23 bases left in between. The CDR3 nucleotides read TGTGCCAGCGGAGTCTGGGGAGTCGGACACAGCTCCTATAATTCACCCCTCCACTTT. Protein sequence: CASGVWGVGHSSYNSPLHF. Variable domain in full (rest from reference TRBV11-2 and TRBJ1-6): EAGVAQSPRYKIIEKRQSVAFWCNPISGHATLYWYQQILGQGPKLLIQFQNNGVVDDSQLPKDRFSAERLKGVDSTLKIQPAKLEDSAVYLCASGVWGVGHSSYNSPLHFGNGTRLTVT.

This clonotype has a handful of counts. This chain connects TRBV7-2 to TRBJ2-2, with 16 bases fitting TRBD2. Unmatched junction bases numbered 11, after V lost 1 base and J lost 3 bases. CDR1 is SGHTA and CDR2 is FQGNSA in the germline V gene. The CDR3 sequence is 21 residues long. CDR3 amino acids: CASSLGLPGLAGGPYTGELFF. Here the CDR3 DNA reads TGTGCCAGCAGCTTAGGGCTACCGGGACTAGCGGGGGGGCCCTACACCGGGGAGCTGTTTTTT.

This clonotype was seen repeatedly, ten times or more. The genes are TRBV2 and TRBJ1-2; TRBD1 is a possible D gene (5 bases). V lost 5 bases, J lost 7 bases, and 29 bases lay in between. Looked up from germline, CDR1 is SNHLY and CDR2 is FYNNEI. CDR3 length: 18 residues. In nucleotides, the CDR3 is TGTGCCAGCAGTTTAGGGCCCCTTGAGGATGGGGGATCTCGTGGCTACACCTTC. It is translated as CASSLGPLEDGGSRGYTF. Variable domain in full (rest from reference TRBV2 and TRBJ1-2): EPEVTQTPSHQVTQMGQEVILRCVPISNHLYFYWYRQILGQKVEFLVSFYNNEISEKSEIFDDQFSVERPDGSNFTLKIRSTKLEDSAMYFCASSLGPLEDGGSRGYTFGSGTRLTVV.

This clonotype was observed at least ten times. J is TRBJ1-2 and V is TRBV20-1; TRBD1 is a possible D gene (5 bases). Germline V gene data show CDR1 as DFQATT and CDR2 as SNEGSKA (reference sequence). This CDR3 comprises 15 residues. V was trimmed by 0 bases and J by 6 bases, leaving 17 bases between them. The DNA of the CDR3 is TGCAGTGCTAGAGATCAACCCTCCTGGGGGGATGGCTACACCTTC. Its protein product is CSARDQPSWGDGYTF.

This clonotype was counted many times. This rearrangement joins TRBV11-2 to TRBJ1-5; TRBD1 agrees at 7 bases. Looked up from germline, CDR1 is SGHAT and CDR2 is FQNNGV. The CDR3 is 18 amino acids. Trimming at V came to 4 bases and at J to 5 bases, leaving 17 bases not matched to a gene. CDR3 coding DNA: TGTGCCAGCAGCTCAAAAGGGTTCGGACAGGTTTTTTATCAGCCCCAGCATTTT. It translates to CASSSKGFGQVFYQPQHF.

This clonotype was detected many times. The J gene is TRBJ2-3, the V gene TRBV7-2; TRBD2 agrees at 8 bases. V lost 3 bases, J lost 2 bases, and 10 bases stayed unmatched. This CDR3 region has 17 residues. Looked up from germline, CDR1 is SGHTA and CDR2 is FQGNSA. The CDR3, as DNA: TGTGCCAGCAGCTTCCCCGGGACTAGGGGGAACACAGATACGCAGTATTTT. Residues: CASSFPGTRGNTDTQYF.

Many counts were recorded for this clonotype. This chain connects TRBV28 to TRBJ2-6; 9 nucleotides align to TRBD1. The CDR3 totals 20 residues. Trimming cost V 6 bases and J 1 base; bases outside gene matches: 16. Germline V CDR1 and CDR2: MDHEN, SYDVKM. CDR3 loop: CASSISRIGDRASGANVLTF. CDR3 DNA sequence: TGTGCCAGCAGCATCTCGAGGATAGGGGACAGGGCTTCTGGGGCCAACGTCCTGACTTTC.

As for this clonotype: A junction boundary mismatches the germline segment, possibly from a read error. This chain joins TRBV28 and TRBJ1-3, with D hard to call. The CDR3 runs 14 residues. Germline V CDR1 and CDR2: MDHEN, SYDVKM. CDR3 loop: CASSFLEAGSTMYF. As DNA, the CDR3 is TGTGCCAGCAGTTTCCTAGAAGCTGGAAGCACCATGTATTTT.

This clonotype occurred many times. The J gene is TRBJ1-5, the V gene TRBV7-9; D might be TRBD1 (5 bases). Germline V CDR1 and CDR2: SEHNR, FQNEAQ (reference sequence). The CDR3 sequence is 15 residues long. V was trimmed by 4 bases and J by 0 bases, leaving 10 bases between them. DNA of the CDR3: TGTGCCAGCAGCTCCGGACACTATAGCAATCAGCCCCAGCATTTT. As protein: CASSSGHYSNQPQHF.

Many counts were recorded for this clonotype. This sequence joins TRBV7-9 and TRBJ2-1, with 12 bases lining up with TRBD2. Looked up from germline, CDR1 is SEHNR and CDR2 is FQNEAQ (reference sequence). The J segment lost 13 bases and the V segment lost 7 bases, leaving 17 bases of the junction unmatched. The CDR3 length is 16 residues. The CDR3 protein is CASNILAGGDPIEQFF. In DNA form, the CDR3 reads TGTGCCAGCAACATCCTAGCGGGGGGGGACCCAATTGAACAGTTCTTC.

The chain links TRBV28 to TRBJ2-5; either TRBD1 or TRBD2 may fit D (5 bases each). Germline CDR1 reads MDHEN; CDR2 reads SYDVKM. The CDR3 runs to 15 residues. V was clipped by 5 bases and J by 4 bases, with 17 bases between them. CDR3 sequence reads: CASSHPGPEGETQYF. The CDR3 region has the DNA TGTGCCAGCAGTCACCCGGGACCCGAGGGAGAGACCCAGTACTTC.

This clonotype occurred many times. Compared with germline, one end of the junction differs, possibly owing to a read error. The CDR3 protein is CASSGHWDRLGGYTF. For the CDR3, the DNA is TGTGCCAGTAGTGGGCACTGGGATAGGCTGGGAGGCTACACCTTC. The V gene is TRBV2, the J gene TRBJ1-2; the D is unclear. CDR3 length equals 15 residues. Per germline, CDR1 SNHLY and CDR2 FYNNEI.

In its sample, this clonotype was seen many times. The chain links TRBV20-1 to TRBJ2-1, with 12 bases aligning to TRBD2. The germline CDR1 and CDR2 sequences are DFQATT and SNEGSKA (reference sequence). Trimming removed 3 bases from V and 9 bases from J; junction bases left unmatched: 9. The CDR3 consists of 15 residues. Written as DNA, the CDR3 is TGCAGTGCTAGCAAGGCTAGCGGGGGGGCGGGTGAGCAGTTCTTC. As protein: CSASKASGGAGEQFF.

In its sample, this clonotype was seen many times. The chain links TRBV14 to TRBJ2-1, with D possibly matching TRBD2 (6 bases). V lost 4 bases and J lost 9, with 19 bases in between. CDR3 size: 15 residues. Germline CDR1 SGHDN, CDR2 FVKESK. CDR3 nucleotides: TGTGCCAGCAGCCGGAACGGGGCTAGCGCCAGTGAGCAGTTCTTC. It codes for CASSRNGASASEQFF.

J is TRBJ2-5 and V is TRBV2; 10 positions agree with TRBD1. This CDR3 has 15 residues. After removal of 5 bases from V and 5 bases from J, the junction contained 8 bases not matched to a gene. The germline CDR1 and CDR2 sequences are SNHLY and FYNNEI. CDR3 DNA sequence: TGTGCCAGCAGTCAAGACAGGGGGCGGTTCGAGACCCAGTACTTC. Translation: CASSQDRGRFETQYF. The full variable domain, with the rest looked up from reference TRBV2 and TRBJ2-5, is EPEVTQTPSHQVTQMGQEVILRCVPISNHLYFYWYRQILGQKVEFLVSFYNNEISEKSEIFDDQFSVERPDGSNFTLKIRSTKLEDSAMYFCASSQDRGRFETQYFGPGTRLLVL.

This clonotype was observed at least ten times. The chain uses TRBV3-1 and TRBJ1-2; 10 bases fit TRBD1. Germline lookup yields CDR1 LGHDT and CDR2 YNNKEL (reference sequence). V shed 0 bases and J 2 bases; nucleotides not matched to a gene: 3. The CDR3 is 16 residues long. The CDR3 DNA is TGTGCCAGCAGCCAAGAAGGGACAGGGGTCAACTATGGCTACACCTTC. This encodes CASSQEGTGVNYGYTF.

The chain recombines TRBV20-1 with TRBJ1-1; 12 nucleotides align to TRBD1. V was clipped by 6 bases and J by 5 bases; unmatched bases: 16. This CDR3 is 17 amino acids long. Looked up from germline, CDR1 is DFQATT and CDR2 is SNEGSKA (reference sequence). The CDR3 here is CSAENGPGTGGATEAFF. The CDR3 DNA reads as TGCAGTGCCGAAAACGGCCCCGGGACAGGGGGCGCGACTGAAGCTTTCTTT.

At least ten counts were recorded for this clonotype. The chain is built from TRBV30 and TRBJ1-2; D is undetermined. V dropped 4 bases and J dropped 5 bases, with 14 bases sitting between them. Germline CDR1 and CDR2: GTSNPN and SVGIG (reference sequence). CDR3 length: 13 residues. CDR3 in DNA: TGTGCCTGGAATTTAGTGGGAGTTTATGGCTACACCTTC. Amino acids: CAWNLVGVYGYTF.

About this clonotype: This may come from a read error, since a much larger clone is one base off. The rearrangement links TRBV2 to TRBJ2-7; D may be TRBD1 (7 bases). The germline gives CDR1 SNHLY, CDR2 FYNNEI. The CDR3 is 16 amino acids. Trimming took 4 bases from V and 3 from J, leaving 19 bases between them. CDR3 sequence (DNA): TGTGCCAGCAGTGGGGAAAGGAGGGGACAGTACTACGAGCAGTACTTC. This encodes CASSGERRGQYYEQYF.

V usage is TRBV10-1 and J usage is TRBJ2-1; D gene unclear. The V gene lost 0 bases and the J gene lost 8 bases, with 8 bases spanning the gap. The CDR3 runs 13 residues. Germline loops: CDR1 WNHNN, CDR2 SYGVQD (reference sequence). For the CDR3, the DNA is TGCGCCAGCAGTGAGTCGACGAGAGATGAGCAGTTCTTC. Amino acids: CASSESTRDEQFF.

Ten or more counts support this clonotype. J is TRBJ1-1 and V is TRBV28; no clear D. Trimming removed 2 bases from V and 4 bases from J, with 5 bases in between. From germline, CDR1 is MDHEN and CDR2 SYDVKM. The CDR3 length is 12 residues. CDR3 in amino acids: CASSLGPTEAFF. In DNA form, the CDR3 reads TGTGCCAGCAGTTTAGGGCCCACTGAAGCTTTCTTT.

This clonotype was seen many times. The chain links TRBV18 to TRBJ2-7, with 7 bases matching TRBD1. This CDR3 region has 14 residues. J was trimmed by 5 bases and V by 5 bases; bases with no gene match: 9. Germline V gene data show CDR1 as KGHSH and CDR2 as LQKENI. CDR3 bases: TGTGCCAGCTCAGCCCCAGGACAGGTCCACGAGCAGTACTTC. Its translation: CASSAPGQVHEQYF.

This clonotype has at least ten counts. The V call is TRBV5-1, the J call TRBJ1-2; perhaps TRBD1 as D (6 bases). Per the germline V gene, CDR1 is SGHRS and CDR2 is YFSETQ. V shed 0 bases and J shed 8 bases, with 11 bases lying between them. The CDR3 is 13 amino acids. The CDR3, as DNA: TGCGCCAGCAGCTTGGAGACAGGATGGGGCTACACCTTC. Its translation is CASSLETGWGYTF. The complete variable domain, with remaining parts taken from reference TRBV5-1 and TRBJ1-2, reads KAGVTQTPRYLIKTRGQQVTLSCSPISGHRSVSWYQQTPGQGLQFLFEYFSETQRNKGNFPGRFSGRQFSNSRSEMNVSTLELGDSALYLCASSLETGWGYTFGSGTRLTVV.

This clonotype was found many times. This rearrangement joins TRBV4-1 to TRBJ2-5; TRBD2 is a possible D gene (6 bases). The germline V and J ends were trimmed by 4 bases and 4 bases, with 13 bases remaining between them. The CDR3 is made up of 14 amino acids. Germline CDR1 reads MGHRA; CDR2 reads YSYEKL. CDR3 sequence: CASSPLWRVETQYF. The CDR3 DNA reads as TGCGCCAGCAGCCCCCTTTGGAGGGTAGAGACCCAGTACTTC.

This clonotype was seen only a few times. A read error is possible here, since a much larger clone lies one base away. V gene TRBV12-3 or TRBV12-4 combines with J gene TRBJ1-3; no clear D gene. The length of the CDR3 is 12 residues. The DNA for the CDR3 is TGTGCCAGCAGTTTATCAGGAAACGCCATATATTTT. This translates into CASSLSGNAIYF.